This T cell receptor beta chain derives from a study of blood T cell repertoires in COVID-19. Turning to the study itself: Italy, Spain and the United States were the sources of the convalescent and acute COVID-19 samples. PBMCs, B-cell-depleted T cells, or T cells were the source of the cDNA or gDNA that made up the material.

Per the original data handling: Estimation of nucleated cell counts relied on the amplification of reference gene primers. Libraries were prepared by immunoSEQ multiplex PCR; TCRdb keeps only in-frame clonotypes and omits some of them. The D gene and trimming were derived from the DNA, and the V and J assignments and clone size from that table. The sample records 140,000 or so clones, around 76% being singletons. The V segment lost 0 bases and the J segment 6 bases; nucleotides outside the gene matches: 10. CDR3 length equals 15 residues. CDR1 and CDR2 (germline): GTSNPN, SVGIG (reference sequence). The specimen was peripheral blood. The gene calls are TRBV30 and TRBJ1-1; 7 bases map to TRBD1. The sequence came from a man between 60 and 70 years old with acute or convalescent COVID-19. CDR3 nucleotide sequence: TGTGCCTGGAGTGTAAGGCCAGGGGGAATGGCTGAAGCTTTCTTT. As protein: CAWSVRPGGMAEAFF.